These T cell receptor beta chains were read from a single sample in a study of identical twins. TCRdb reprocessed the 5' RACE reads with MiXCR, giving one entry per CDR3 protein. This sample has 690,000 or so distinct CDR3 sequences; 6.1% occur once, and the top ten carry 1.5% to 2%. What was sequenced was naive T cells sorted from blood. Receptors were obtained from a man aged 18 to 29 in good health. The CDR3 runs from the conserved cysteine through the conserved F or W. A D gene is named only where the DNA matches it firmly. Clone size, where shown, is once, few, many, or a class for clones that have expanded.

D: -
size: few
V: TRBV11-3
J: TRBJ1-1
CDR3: CASSLTGWGLDTEAFF
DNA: TGTGCCAGCAGCTTAACAGGGTGGGGTCTGGACACTGAAGCTTTCTTT

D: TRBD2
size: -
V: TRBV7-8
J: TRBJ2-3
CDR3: CASSQEVQAGRWGTDTQYF
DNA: TGTGCCAGCAGCCAAGAGGTTCAAGCGGGACGATGGGGCACAGATACGCAGTATTTT

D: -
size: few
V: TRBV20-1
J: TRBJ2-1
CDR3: CSARGPWGRRGYEQFF
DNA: TGCAGTGCTAGGGGCCCTTGGGGTAGGCGGGGATATGAGCAGTTCTTC

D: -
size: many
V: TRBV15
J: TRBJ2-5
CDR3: CATSLGGHYQETQYF
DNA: TGTGCCACCAGCTTAGGTGGACACTATCAAGAGACCCAGTACTTC

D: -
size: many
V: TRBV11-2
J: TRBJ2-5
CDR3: CASSPQTLGVETQYF
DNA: TGTGCCAGCAGCCCCCAGACCTTAGGGGTGGAGACCCAGTACTTC

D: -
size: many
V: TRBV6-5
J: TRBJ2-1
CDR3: CASSYSSQESNEQFF
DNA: TGTGCCAGCAGTTACTCGAGTCAAGAGTCCAATGAGCAGTTCTTC

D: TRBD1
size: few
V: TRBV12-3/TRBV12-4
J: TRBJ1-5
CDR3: CASSLVTGTALFNQPQHF
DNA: TGTGCCAGCAGTTTGGTCACCGGGACAGCGTTATTCAATCAGCCCCAGCATTTT

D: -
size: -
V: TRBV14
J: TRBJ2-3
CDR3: CASSPDFTSKDTQYF
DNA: TGTGCCAGCAGCCCGGACTTCACCTCCAAAGATACGCAGTATTTT

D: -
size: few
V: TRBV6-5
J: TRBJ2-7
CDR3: CASSYSAGTYEQYF
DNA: TGTGCCAGCAGTTACTCGGCTGGGACCTACGAGCAGTACTTC

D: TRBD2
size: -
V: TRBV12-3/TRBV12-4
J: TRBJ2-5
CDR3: CASRTVAGFPQETQYF
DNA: TGTGCCAGCAGAACCGTAGCGGGGTTCCCCCAAGAGACCCAGTACTTC

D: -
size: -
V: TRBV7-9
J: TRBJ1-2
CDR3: CAGRGNSGLGYTF
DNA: TGTGCCGGGCGCGGAAATTCCGGCCTCGGCTACACCTTC

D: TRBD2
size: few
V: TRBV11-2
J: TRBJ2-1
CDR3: CASSLILLAGQIRYNEQFF
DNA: TGTGCCAGCAGCTTGATCCTGCTAGCGGGCCAGATTAGGTACAATGAGCAGTTCTTC

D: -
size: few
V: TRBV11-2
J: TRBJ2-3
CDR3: CASSPRVGGLADTQYF
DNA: TGTGCCAGCAGCCCCCGGGTTGGGGGACTGGCAGATACGCAGTATTTT

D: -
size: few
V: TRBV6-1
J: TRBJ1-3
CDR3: CASSWEGGTGNTIYF
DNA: TGTGCCAGCAGCTGGGAAGGGGGGACTGGAAACACCATATATTTT

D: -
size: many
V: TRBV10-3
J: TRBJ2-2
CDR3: CAITRDQGTGELFF
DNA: TGTGCCATCACCAGGGATCAGGGCACCGGGGAGCTGTTTTTT

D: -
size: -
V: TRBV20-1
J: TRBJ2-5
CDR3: CSATRGWTPQETQYF
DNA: TGCAGTGCTACAAGAGGCTGGACCCCCCAAGAGACCCAGTACTTC

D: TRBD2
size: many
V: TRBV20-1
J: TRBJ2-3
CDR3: CSARDLLAGLTDTQYF
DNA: TGCAGTGCTAGAGATTTGCTAGCGGGACTCACAGATACGCAGTATTTT

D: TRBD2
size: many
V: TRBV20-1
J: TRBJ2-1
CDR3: CSARDPSGASYNEQFF
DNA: TGCAGTGCTAGAGATCCTAGCGGGGCTTCCTACAATGAGCAGTTCTTC

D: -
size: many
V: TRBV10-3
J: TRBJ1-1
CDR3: CAISGAAEAFF
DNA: TGTGCCATCAGTGGCGCGGCTGAAGCTTTCTTT

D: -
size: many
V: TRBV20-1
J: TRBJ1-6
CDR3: CSVPSGESNSPLHF
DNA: TGCAGTGTCCCGTCAGGGGAGAGTAATTCACCCCTCCACTTT

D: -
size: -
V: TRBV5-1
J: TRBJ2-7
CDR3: CASRRERVLGEQYF
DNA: TGCGCCAGCAGAAGAGAACGGGTGCTGGGGGAGCAGTACTTC

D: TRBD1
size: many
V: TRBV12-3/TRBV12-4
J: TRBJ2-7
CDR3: CASGPQGVPYEQYF
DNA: TGTGCCAGCGGACCTCAGGGGGTTCCCTACGAGCAGTACTTC

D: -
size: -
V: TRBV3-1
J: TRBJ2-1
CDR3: CASSQVCGREQFF
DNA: TGTGCCAGCAGCCAAGTTTGCGGACGTGAGCAGTTCTTC

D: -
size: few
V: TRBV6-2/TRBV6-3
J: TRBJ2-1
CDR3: CASRRRGLAEFSYNEQFF
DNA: TGTGCCAGCAGAAGAAGGGGGCTAGCGGAATTCTCCTACAATGAGCAGTTCTTC

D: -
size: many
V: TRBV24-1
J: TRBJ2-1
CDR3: CATSDLGGGGYNEQFF
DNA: TGTGCCACCAGTGATTTGGGCGGAGGGGGGTACAATGAGCAGTTCTTC

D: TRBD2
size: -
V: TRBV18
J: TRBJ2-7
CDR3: CASSRTSGEGEQYF
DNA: TGTGCCAGCTCGAGGACTAGCGGAGAAGGCGAGCAGTACTTC

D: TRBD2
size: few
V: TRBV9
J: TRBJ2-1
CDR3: CASSVGSSGRNYEQFF
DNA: TGTGCCAGCAGCGTAGGCTCTAGCGGGAGGAATTATGAGCAGTTCTTC